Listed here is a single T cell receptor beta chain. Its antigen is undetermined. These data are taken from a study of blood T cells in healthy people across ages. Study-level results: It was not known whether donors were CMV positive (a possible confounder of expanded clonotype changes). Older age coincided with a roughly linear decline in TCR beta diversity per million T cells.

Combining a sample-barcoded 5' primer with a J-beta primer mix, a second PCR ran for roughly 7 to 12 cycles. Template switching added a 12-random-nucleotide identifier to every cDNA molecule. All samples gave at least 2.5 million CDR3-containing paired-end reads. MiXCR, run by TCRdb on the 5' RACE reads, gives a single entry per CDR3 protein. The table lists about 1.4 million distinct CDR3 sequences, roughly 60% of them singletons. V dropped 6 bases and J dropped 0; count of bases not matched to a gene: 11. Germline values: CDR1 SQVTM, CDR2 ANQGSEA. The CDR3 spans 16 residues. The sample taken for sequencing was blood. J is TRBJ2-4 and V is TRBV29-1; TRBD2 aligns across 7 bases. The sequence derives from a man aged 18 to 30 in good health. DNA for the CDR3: TGCAGCGTCGCTCTGGGGGGGAATCTAGCCAAAAACATTCAGTACTTC. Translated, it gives CSVALGGNLAKNIQYF.